This record looks at one T cell receptor (beta chain) sequence and its context. The antigen remains unidentified. This record comes from a study of cytomegalovirus exposure and HLA in healthy donors. Study-wide results and limits: The availability of immune exposure information extended only to CMV serostatus. Among TCR beta chains of equal frequency, HLA-associated ones were more clonally expanded in a later analysis.

PCR amplification relied on 60 Vbeta primers (plus 13 Jbeta primers). Sequencing used immunoSEQ multiplex PCR; TCRdb keeps in-frame clones, though not all of them. Found here are some 180,000 clones, just under 80% of them singletons; the top ten hold 1.5% to 2%. Germline V CDR1 and CDR2: SGHKS, YYEKEE (reference sequence). V lost 6 bases and J lost 2; bases outside the gene matches: 19. This CDR3 has 18 amino acids. Sequenced material: PBMCs. The TCR originated in a woman aged 25 to 39 in good health and CMV-seronegative. This chain connects TRBV5-5 to TRBJ2-7; TRBD1 matches at 8 bases. The CDR3 sequence: CASTQSLTGRGLTYEQYF. CDR3 in DNA: TGTGCCAGCACCCAAAGTCTAACAGGCAGGGGGCTCACCTACGAGCAGTACTTC.